One and the same sample provided the 7 T cell receptor beta chains below, sequenced in a study of identical twins. TCRdb redid the calling of the 5' RACE reads with MiXCR, one entry per CDR3 protein. The sample has 650,000 to 800,000 distinct CDR3 sequences; around 8.3% are singletons. This sample also belongs to another study, concerning yellow fever vaccine responses in identical twins.

The sequenced sample consisted of PBMCs. Receptors were obtained from a woman aged 18-29 years in good health.

This clonotype was seen only a few times. This chain connects TRBV12-3 or TRBV12-4 to TRBJ2-3; 7 bases agree with TRBD1. The CDR3 runs 17 residues. V trimming: 0 bases; J trimming: 4 bases; junction bases outside the gene matches: 10. As DNA, the CDR3 is TGTGCCAGCAGTTTAGCCTCCGGGACAGTGAGGGCAGATACGCAGTATTTT. Translating gives CASSLASGTVRADTQYF.

This clonotype occurred a few times. The chain links TRBV7-9 to TRBJ2-7; tentatively, D is TRBD2 (5 bases). Per the germline V gene, CDR1 is SEHNR and CDR2 is FQNEAQ (reference sequence). V dropped 5 bases and J dropped 2 bases, with 13 bases sitting between them. The CDR3 spans 14 residues. The CDR3, as DNA: TGTGCCAGCAGCGGCCAGCGGACGGCCTACGAGCAGTACTTC. The encoded protein is CASSGQRTAYEQYF. Combining the CDR3 with reference TRBV7-9 and TRBJ2-7 gives the whole variable domain DTGVSQNPRHKITKRGQNVTFRCDPISEHNRLYWYRQTLGQGPEFLTYFQNEAQLEKSRLLSDRFSAERPKGSFSTLEIQRTEQGDSAMYLCASSGQRTAYEQYFGPGTRLTVT.

This clonotype was observed many times. The CDR3 spells CASSLTTGGVTGELFF. The CDR3, as DNA: TGCGCCAGCAGCTTGACGACAGGGGGCGTCACCGGGGAGCTGTTTTTT. The chain recombines TRBV5-1 with TRBJ2-2, with 10 nucleotides matching TRBD1. The V gene end was trimmed by 1 base and the J gene end by 4 bases; junction bases not matched to a gene: 4. Germline V gene lookup returns CDR1 SGHRS and CDR2 YFSETQ. This CDR3 region has 16 residues.

CDR3 residues: CASSQEITGTVAGEQYF. The CDR3 nucleotides are TGTGCCAGCAGCCAAGAGATTACCGGGACAGTCGCTGGCGAGCAGTACTTC. V usage is TRBV14 and J usage is TRBJ2-7; 7 bases are a match to TRBD1. This CDR3 region has 17 residues. The germline V gene has CDR1 SGHDN and CDR2 FVKESK. V was pared by 0 bases and J by 6 bases, with 14 bases of the junction left unmatched.

This clonotype was counted between two and nine times. The chain employs TRBV9 and TRBJ2-3; no clear D gene. Germline V gene data show CDR1 as SGDLS and CDR2 as YYNGEE. CDR3 size: 16 residues. The V and J ends lost 4 bases and 0 bases respectively, with 15 bases between them. CDR3 protein: CASSFSQDGSTDTQYF. The CDR3 coding sequence is TGTGCCAGCAGCTTCTCCCAGGACGGGAGCACAGATACGCAGTATTTT.

The chain is built from TRBV5-6 and TRBJ2-3, with TRBD2 identical over 7 bases. The ends lost 4 bases at V and 0 bases at J; junction bases unmatched: 5. In germline, CDR1 is SGHDT, CDR2 YYEEEE. The CDR3 loop spans 15 amino acids. CDR3 sequence reads: CASSGRGPSTDTQYF. CDR3 nucleotides: TGTGCCAGCAGCGGGAGGGGTCCTAGCACAGATACGCAGTATTTT.

At least ten counts were recorded for this clonotype. The rearrangement uses TRBV6-2 or TRBV6-3 and TRBJ2-1, with a tentative D call TRBD2 (7 bases). The germline gives CDR1 MNHEY, CDR2 SVGEGT. The CDR3 loop spans 18 amino acids. V was cut by 0 bases and J by 4 bases, with 19 bases left in between. CDR3 sequence: CASSYSTGLSGIYNEQFF. The CDR3 DNA reads as TGTGCCAGCAGTTACTCGACAGGATTGAGCGGGATATACAATGAGCAGTTCTTC.